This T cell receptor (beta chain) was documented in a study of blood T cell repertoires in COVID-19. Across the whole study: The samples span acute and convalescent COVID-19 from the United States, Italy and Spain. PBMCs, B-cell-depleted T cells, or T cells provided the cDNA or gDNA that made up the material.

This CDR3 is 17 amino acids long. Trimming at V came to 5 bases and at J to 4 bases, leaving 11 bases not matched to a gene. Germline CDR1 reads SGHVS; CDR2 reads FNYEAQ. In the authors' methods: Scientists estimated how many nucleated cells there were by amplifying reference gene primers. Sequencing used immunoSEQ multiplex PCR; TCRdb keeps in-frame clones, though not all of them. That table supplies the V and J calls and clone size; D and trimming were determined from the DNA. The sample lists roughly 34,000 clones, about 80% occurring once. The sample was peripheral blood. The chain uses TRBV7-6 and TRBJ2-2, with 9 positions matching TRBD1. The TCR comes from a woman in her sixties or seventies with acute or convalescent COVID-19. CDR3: CASSPTAWTGVTGELFF. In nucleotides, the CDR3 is TGTGCCAGCAGCCCAACAGCGTGGACAGGGGTCACCGGGGAGCTGTTTTTT. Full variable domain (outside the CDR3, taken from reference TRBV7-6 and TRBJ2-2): GAGVSQSPRYKVTKRGQDVALRCDPISGHVSLYWYRQALGQGPEFLTYFNYEAQQDKSGLPNDRFSAERPEGSISTLTIQRTEQRDSAMYRCASSPTAWTGVTGELFFGEGSRLTVL.